This TCR beta chain is drawn from a study of blood T cells in healthy people across ages. This CDR3 contains 16 residues. The ends lost 0 bases at V and 3 bases at J; junction bases unmatched: 9. CDR1 is DFQATT and CDR2 is SNEGSKA in the germline V gene (reference sequence). The second PCR ran about 6 to 11 cycles with a sample-barcoded 5' primer and J-beta primers. TCRdb independently ran MiXCR on the 5' RACE reads; one entry per CDR3 protein. The sample includes approximately 830,000 distinct CDR3 sequences, roughly 60% of them seen just once. This receptor was identified in a man younger than 40 in good health. The material sequenced was blood. The genes are TRBV20-1 and TRBJ2-3; TRBD2 aligns across 7 bases. The CDR3 DNA sequence: TGCAGTGCTAGAGAGCCTATTAGCGGGCGAACAGATACGCAGTATTTT. Translating it yields CSAREPISGRTDTQYF.